This T cell receptor (beta chain) was recovered during a study of blood T cell repertoires in COVID-19. Study background: Acute-phase and convalescent COVID-19 samples originated in the United States, Italy and Spain.

In the authors' workflow: For nucleated cells, counts were estimated from reference gene primer amplification. Some clones are missing from TCRdb's copy, which holds only in-frame ones; the method was immunoSEQ multiplex PCR. V and J calls and clone size come straight from that table; D and trimming were deduced from the DNA. Of about 120,000 clones listed, roughly 82% are singletons. Germline loops: CDR1 SEHNR, CDR2 FQNEAQ (reference sequence). CDR3 length: 13 residues. V was trimmed by 5 bases and J by 10 bases, leaving 17 bases between them. What was sequenced was peripheral blood. The chain combines TRBV7-9 with TRBJ1-1, with D perhaps matching TRBD1 (5 bases). The clonotype was recovered from a human donor in a cohort sampled during active COVID-19. CDR3 region: CASSPWQGRGAFF. DNA for the CDR3: TGTGCCAGCAGCCCGTGGCAGGGCCGCGGAGCTTTCTTT.